The rows below give T cell receptor beta chains drawn from one sample of a study of cytotoxic CD8 clonotypes in ibrutinib-treated CLL. Using immunoSEQ multiplex PCR, the repertoire was profiled, and TCRdb retains in-frame clones only, with some absent. This table holds roughly 170,000 clones, roughly four fifths found once. The source material was PBMCs, sampled after 24 months of ibrutinib treatment. These receptors were obtained from a human donor with chronic lymphocytic leukemia. CDR3s include the opening cysteine and the closing phenylalanine or tryptophan.

CDR3aa: CASSISASYNEQFF
j_gene: TRBJ2-1
v_gene: TRBV7-9

CDR3aa: CSVDVAGAYEQYF
j_gene: TRBJ2-7
v_gene: TRBV29-1

CDR3aa: CASRTGLQETQYF
j_gene: TRBJ2-5
v_gene: TRBV6-5

CDR3aa: CAWSPGYEQYF
j_gene: TRBJ2-7
v_gene: TRBV30

CDR3aa: CASSLEAQGISGANVLTF
j_gene: TRBJ2-6
v_gene: TRBV5-4

CDR3aa: CASSLGQGSYEQYF
j_gene: TRBJ2-7
v_gene: TRBV5-1

CDR3aa: CASSSYRGSGAEAFF
j_gene: TRBJ1-1
v_gene: TRBV11-2

CDR3aa: CASSFSLPRPTEYNEQFF
j_gene: TRBJ2-1
v_gene: TRBV18

CDR3aa: CASSNRTGVSEQFF
j_gene: TRBJ2-1
v_gene: TRBV11-2

CDR3aa: CASSLISTGELFF
j_gene: TRBJ2-2
v_gene: TRBV7-9

CDR3aa: CASSSSGGNTIYF
j_gene: TRBJ1-3
v_gene: TRBV10-1

CDR3aa: CASSYRGPISYEQYF
j_gene: TRBJ2-7
v_gene: TRBV6-6

CDR3aa: CASSFLGSGAGNEQFF
j_gene: TRBJ2-1
v_gene: TRBV5-6

CDR3aa: CASREHPRDLFF
j_gene: TRBJ1-4
v_gene: TRBV6-1

CDR3aa: CASSDGRDYEQYF
j_gene: TRBJ2-7
v_gene: TRBV2

CDR3aa: CASSLVVTSGSHEQYF
j_gene: TRBJ2-7
v_gene: TRBV5-1

CDR3aa: CASSRGDSRNQPQHF
j_gene: TRBJ1-5
v_gene: TRBV9

CDR3aa: CASMWARGTEAFF
j_gene: TRBJ1-1
v_gene: TRBV27

CDR3aa: CASSYQRGRGTEAFF
j_gene: TRBJ1-1
v_gene: TRBV6-5

CDR3aa: CASSTTGGGNQPQHF
j_gene: TRBJ1-5
v_gene: TRBV21-1

CDR3aa: CASSIGTGSFVAYNEQFF
j_gene: TRBJ2-1
v_gene: TRBV19

CDR3aa: CASRSSGRGPGELFF
j_gene: TRBJ2-2
v_gene: TRBV28

CDR3aa: CASSSDGRLNQPQHF
j_gene: TRBJ1-5
v_gene: TRBV4-3

CDR3aa: CASSNGELKTDEQFF
j_gene: TRBJ2-1
v_gene: TRBV19

CDR3aa: CASSTAGRNLNEQYF
j_gene: TRBJ2-7
v_gene: TRBV7-2

CDR3aa: CASSPTPQYEQYF
j_gene: TRBJ2-7
v_gene: TRBV7-2

CDR3aa: CASSPQGAIGAFF
j_gene: TRBJ1-1
v_gene: TRBV7-2

CDR3aa: CASSVAGKGRNEQYF
j_gene: TRBJ2-7
v_gene: TRBV5-4

CDR3aa: CASSYNEQFF
j_gene: TRBJ2-1
v_gene: TRBV7-9

CDR3aa: CASSETSGISYEQYF
j_gene: TRBJ2-7
v_gene: TRBV9

CDR3aa: CASSFPPTSGEPQETQYF
j_gene: TRBJ2-5
v_gene: TRBV11-3

CDR3aa: CASVHRVVYGYTF
j_gene: TRBJ1-2
v_gene: TRBV9

CDR3aa: CASSPGTSGREFF
j_gene: TRBJ2-1
v_gene: TRBV25-1

CDR3aa: CASSSLKMDRGESNQPQHF
j_gene: TRBJ1-5
v_gene: TRBV7-2

CDR3aa: CASGKDRVGEKLFF
j_gene: TRBJ1-4
v_gene: TRBV11-2

CDR3aa: CSARTGGAMVF
j_gene: TRBJ2-1
v_gene: TRBV20-1

CDR3aa: CASRGSWNTGELFF
j_gene: TRBJ2-2
v_gene: TRBV9

CDR3aa: CASSFALRDTEAFF
j_gene: TRBJ1-1
v_gene: TRBV7-3

CDR3aa: CASSPYLERDGYTF
j_gene: TRBJ1-2
v_gene: TRBV5-8

CDR3aa: CSVEVGYTEAFF
j_gene: TRBJ1-1
v_gene: TRBV29-1

CDR3aa: CASSVADRQATYGYTF
j_gene: TRBJ1-2
v_gene: TRBV9

CDR3aa: CASRQESGVGEGQFF
j_gene: TRBJ2-1
v_gene: TRBV4-3

CDR3aa: CSVERRESTYNEQFF
j_gene: TRBJ2-1
v_gene: TRBV29-1

CDR3aa: CASSMGLAGTTDTQYF
j_gene: TRBJ2-3
v_gene: TRBV11-3

CDR3aa: CASSPPATEYEQYF
j_gene: TRBJ2-7
v_gene: TRBV18

CDR3aa: CASSSLGGAGDTQYF
j_gene: TRBJ2-3
v_gene: TRBV11-2

CDR3aa: CASSYRTGGFSGNTIYF
j_gene: TRBJ1-3
v_gene: TRBV5-6

CDR3aa: CACRQGNEKLFF
j_gene: TRBJ1-4
v_gene: TRBV6-6

CDR3aa: CATSRDSRGNGYTF
j_gene: TRBJ1-2
v_gene: TRBV15

CDR3aa: CASSSSTGSYNEQFF
j_gene: TRBJ2-1
v_gene: TRBV5-4

CDR3aa: CASSPYTRGQGADEQYF
j_gene: TRBJ2-7
v_gene: TRBV5-1

CDR3aa: CAWGPRGYGYTF
j_gene: TRBJ1-2
v_gene: TRBV7-9

CDR3aa: CASSYGLDGYNSPLHF
j_gene: TRBJ1-6
v_gene: TRBV6-5

CDR3aa: CASSLSPGQLAEQYF
j_gene: TRBJ2-7
v_gene: TRBV5-1

CDR3aa: CASRLVRTSTDTQYF
j_gene: TRBJ2-3
v_gene: TRBV6-1

CDR3aa: CASSDPGTVDYGYTF
j_gene: TRBJ1-2
v_gene: TRBV19